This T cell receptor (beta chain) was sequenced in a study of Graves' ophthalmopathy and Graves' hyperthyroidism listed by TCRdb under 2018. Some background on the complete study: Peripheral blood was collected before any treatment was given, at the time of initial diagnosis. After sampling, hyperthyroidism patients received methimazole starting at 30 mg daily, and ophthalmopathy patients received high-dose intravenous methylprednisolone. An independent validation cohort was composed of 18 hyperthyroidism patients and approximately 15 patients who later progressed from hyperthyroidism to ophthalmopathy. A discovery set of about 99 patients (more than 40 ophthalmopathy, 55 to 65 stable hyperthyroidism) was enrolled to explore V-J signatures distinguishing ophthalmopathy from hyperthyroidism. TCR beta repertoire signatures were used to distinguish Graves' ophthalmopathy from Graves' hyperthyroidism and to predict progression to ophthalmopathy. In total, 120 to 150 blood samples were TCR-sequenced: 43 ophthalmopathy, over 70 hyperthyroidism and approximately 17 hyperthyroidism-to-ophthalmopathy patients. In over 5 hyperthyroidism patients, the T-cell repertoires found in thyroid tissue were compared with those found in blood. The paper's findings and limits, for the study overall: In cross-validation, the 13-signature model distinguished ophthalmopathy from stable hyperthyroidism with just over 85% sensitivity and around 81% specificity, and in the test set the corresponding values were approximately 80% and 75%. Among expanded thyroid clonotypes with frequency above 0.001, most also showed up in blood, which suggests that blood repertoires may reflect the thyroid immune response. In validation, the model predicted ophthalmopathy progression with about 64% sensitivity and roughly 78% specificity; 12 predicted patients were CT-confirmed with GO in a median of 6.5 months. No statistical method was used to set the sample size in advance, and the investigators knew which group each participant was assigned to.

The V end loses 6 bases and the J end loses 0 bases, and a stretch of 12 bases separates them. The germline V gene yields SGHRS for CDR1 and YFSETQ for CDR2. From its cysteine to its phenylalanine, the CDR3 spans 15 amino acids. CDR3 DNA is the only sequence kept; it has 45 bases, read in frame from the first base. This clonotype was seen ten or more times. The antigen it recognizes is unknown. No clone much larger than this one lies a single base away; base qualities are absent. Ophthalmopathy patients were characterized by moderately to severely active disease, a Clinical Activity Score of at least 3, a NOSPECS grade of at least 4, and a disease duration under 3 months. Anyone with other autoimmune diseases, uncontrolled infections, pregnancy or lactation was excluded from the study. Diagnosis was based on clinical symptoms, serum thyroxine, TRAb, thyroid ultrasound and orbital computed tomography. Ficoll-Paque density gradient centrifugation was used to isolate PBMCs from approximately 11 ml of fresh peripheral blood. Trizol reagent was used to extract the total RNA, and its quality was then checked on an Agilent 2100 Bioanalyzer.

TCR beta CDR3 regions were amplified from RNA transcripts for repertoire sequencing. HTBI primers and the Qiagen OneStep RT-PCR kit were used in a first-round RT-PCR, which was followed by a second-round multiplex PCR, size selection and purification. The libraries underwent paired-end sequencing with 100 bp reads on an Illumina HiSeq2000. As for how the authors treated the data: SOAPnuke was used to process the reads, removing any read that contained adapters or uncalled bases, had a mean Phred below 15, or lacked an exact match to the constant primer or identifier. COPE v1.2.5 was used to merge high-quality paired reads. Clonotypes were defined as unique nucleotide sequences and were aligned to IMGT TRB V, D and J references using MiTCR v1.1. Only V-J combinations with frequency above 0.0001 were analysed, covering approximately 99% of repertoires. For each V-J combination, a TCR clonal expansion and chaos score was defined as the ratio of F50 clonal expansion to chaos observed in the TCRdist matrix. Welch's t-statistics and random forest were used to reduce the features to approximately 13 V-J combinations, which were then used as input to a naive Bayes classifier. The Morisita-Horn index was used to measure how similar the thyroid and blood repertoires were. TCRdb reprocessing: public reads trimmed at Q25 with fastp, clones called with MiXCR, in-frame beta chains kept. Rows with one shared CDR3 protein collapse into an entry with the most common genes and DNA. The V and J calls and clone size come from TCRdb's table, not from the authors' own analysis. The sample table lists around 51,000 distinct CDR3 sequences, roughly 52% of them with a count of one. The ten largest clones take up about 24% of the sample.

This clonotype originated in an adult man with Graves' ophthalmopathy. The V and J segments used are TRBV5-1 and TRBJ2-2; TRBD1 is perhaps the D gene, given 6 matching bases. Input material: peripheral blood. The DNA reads TGCGCCAGCACCCTACAGGGCGCGAACACCGGGGAGCTGTTTTTT. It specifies CASTLQGANTGELFF.